This T cell receptor beta chain was sequenced during a study of shared clonotypes between healthy human individuals (dated by TCRdb to about 2020). For the wider study: The cohort included three men and two women between 18 and 49 years of age. For each donor, three plates each were used for CD4 naive and CD4 memory, two plates were used for CD8 naive, and one plate was used for CD8 memory. To estimate repertoire size and how much clonotype sharing occurs between individuals, the study deeply sequenced the blood TCR repertoires of a handful of healthy adults. To increase sequencing depth and limit assay-specific biases, TCR repertoire library preparation and sequencing were carried out by different laboratories using diverse techniques. Leukapheresis yielded between about 0.94 and 8.9 billion PBMCs per donor.

Findings and caveats that apply to the study as a whole: Compared with non-shared clonotypes, clonotypes shared by all four sorted-subset donors had higher generation probabilities. Sampling was restricted to blood, and TCR repertoires in tissue are likely to differ from TCR repertoires in blood. Across a few donors, approximately 5% of naive CD4, approximately 3.6% of naive CD8, approximately 2.5% of memory CD4, and under 0.45% of memory CD8 clonotypes were shared. Rarefaction of sorted-subset datasets indicated incomplete sequencing despite the large sequencing depth. Pairwise subsampling indicated that sequencing depth was expected to affect the degree of clonotype sharing among donors. Because the study included a small number of donors, the genetic and exposure-history diversity represented was limited. Naive subsets generally had larger estimated clonotype richness than memory subsets.

The donors were healthy, HIV-negative adults with no recently reported acute infections or vaccinations. Every donor was a Caucasian adult residing in Nashville, Tennessee, USA. Magnetic negative selection was used to enrich CD4+ T cells, after which naive cells were positively selected on CD45RA and the negative fraction became the memory subset. After blood collection by leukapheresis, PBMCs were isolated using Ficoll-Histopaque density gradient centrifugation and then cryopreserved in the vapor phase of liquid nitrogen. Analytical flow cytometry was used to check the purity and quantity of each magnetically sorted T cell population. Genomic DNA was isolated from each sorted fraction and quantified by UV absorbance on a Nanodrop 2000c. The germline V gene specifies SNHLY as CDR1 and FYNNEI as CDR2. The CDR3 covers 14 residues, taking in both the cysteine and the phenylalanine. Only CDR3 DNA remains: 42 bases, in frame from the first base. V loses 1 base of germline sequence and J loses 7 bases, and the interval between the two ends is 13 bases.

On this clone: Its binding antigen is unknown. The record has no base qualities; no much larger clone is one base away.

TCR CDR3 regions were amplified from genomic DNA by multiplex PCR using the deep immunoSEQ assay. Extracted genomic DNA from each cell subset was spread evenly across all wells of several immunoSEQ 96-well plates, with each plate serving as a replicate. For sorted subsets, each replicate PCR was loaded with 200 ng genomic DNA, equivalent to 30,000 or so T cell genomes. Purified libraries were quantified with a Qubit 3.0 fluorometer, sized on a Bioanalyzer 2100, and re-quantified with the KAPA Library Quantification kit. Every immunoSEQ 96-well plate was sequenced on a separate single-read 150-cycle Illumina NextSeq 550 flow cell. The authors processed their data as follows. Because only junctional sequences without quality scores were contained in the immunoSEQ output, filtering matching that applied to full-length reads could not be performed. Sequences were annotated with PyIR, a Python wrapper for IgBLAST v1.9, using IMGT germline references to assign V/J genes and CDR3. Reads were removed for weak V/J assignments (E-value above 1e-6), missing CDR3, stop codons, out-of-frame junctions, or ambiguous translated residues. V3J clonotypes were defined as sequences sharing an identical inferred V gene, J gene, and CDR3 amino acid sequence. The percentage overlap between two repertoires was calculated by dividing the number of shared unique clonotypes by the size of the smaller repertoire. Richness of each repertoire was evaluated using RTK rarefaction, the Chao1 estimator, and Recon v2.1 estimates of unobserved clonotypes. For all TCRbeta clonotypes obtained by the gDNA method from a few donors, generation probabilities were computed with OLGA. The table was pulled from immuneACCESS by TCRdb, which kept in-frame rearrangements only. Such tables lose some clones; where checked, under half of the loss comes from unresolved V genes, and the rest has no known cause. V, J and clone size derive from that table, while D and trimming were established from the DNA sequence. In all, the sample holds more than 2 million clones, and 90% to 95% of those were seen once. The ten largest clonotypes hold about 0.13% of the sample.

The chain joins TRBV2 to TRBJ1-2; possibly the D gene is TRBD1, per 6 matching bases. The sample taken for sequencing was naive CD4+ T cells sorted from blood. The cell subset or site label for this specimen denotes: CD45RA+ positively selected. This TCR derives from a man aged 18 to 30 in good health. The sequence in DNA is TGTGCCAGCAGTGAAGTTGGCACAGGGTTTGGCTACACCTTC. Protein translation: CASSEVGTGFGYTF.